This T cell receptor beta chain is from a study of Tregs in tolerant kidney transplant recipients. General study findings and limits: Few patients were studied, so findings need validation in larger groups.

Points on this clone: Its antigen is unidentified.

The repertoire was sequenced with immunoSEQ multiplex PCR; TCRdb's copy has only in-frame clones and lacks some. The repertoire includes 55,000 to 75,000 clones, approximately 87% of them detected once, and 3.8% sits in the top ten. The nonmyeloablative bone marrow transplants came from related graft donors, with transient mixed chimerism. CD4+CD25+CD127- Tregs, CD4+CD25- non-Tregs, CD4 and CD8 cells were sorted. Germline V gene lookup returns CDR1 ENHRY and CDR2 SYGVKD. The CDR3 loop spans 13 amino acids. Unmatched junction bases numbered 4, after V lost 6 bases and J lost 3 bases. The receptor was derived from a human patient who received a combined kidney and bone marrow transplant. Some T cells may trace back to the graft donor. The chain recombines TRBV10-3 with TRBJ2-5, with 7 bases identical to TRBD1. Sequencing used CD4+ T cells from blood (PBMCs), obtained 6 months after the transplant. The CDR3 DNA reads TGTGCCATCAGCCAGGGGGATGAAGAGACCCAGTACTTC. This translates into CAISQGDEETQYF.